A single sample is the source of the 12 T cell receptor beta chains below, sequenced in a study of cytomegalovirus exposure and HLA in healthy donors. Both 60 Vbeta primers and 13 Jbeta primers went into the PCR. Produced via immunoSEQ multiplex PCR; TCRdb's table is partial and in-frame only. The sample gives roughly 35,000 clones, 53% of which show up once; roughly 6.2% is in the top ten. The sequencing input was PBMCs. Receptors were obtained from a woman aged 40 to 50 in good health and CMV-seropositive.

This rearrangement joins TRBV4-3 to TRBJ1-4; D is undetermined. Trimming pared 0 bases from V and 5 bases from J, leaving 10 bases between. The CDR3 length is 15 residues. CDR1 is LGHNA and CDR2 is YSLEER in the germline V gene. Here the CDR3 DNA reads TGCGCCAGCAGCCAAGAGCGGGGTATAAATGAAAAACTGTTTTTT. Its translation: CASSQERGINEKLFF.

The chain links TRBV4-2 to TRBJ1-6; D is unresolved. The V gene's germline CDR1 is LGHNA and CDR2 YNFKEQ. CDR3 size: 13 residues. Trimming shortened V by 2 bases and J by 10 bases, and 9 bases separated the two germline ends. CDR3 sequence: CASSQSSRSPLHF. Here the CDR3 DNA reads TGTGCCAGCAGCCAAAGTTCTAGATCACCCCTCCACTTT.

The rearrangement joins TRBV11-2 to TRBJ1-2; 9 bases agree with TRBD1. The CDR3 is made up of 15 amino acids. Germline assignment: CDR1 SGHAT and CDR2 FQNNGV. V shed 6 bases, J shed 3 bases, and the junction held 8 bases outside the gene matches. The CDR3 nucleotides read TGTGCCAGCAGTCTAGGACAGGGGAAAGACTATGGCTACACCTTC. Protein product: CASSLGQGKDYGYTF.

The J gene is TRBJ1-1, the V gene TRBV6-5, with 10 positions matching TRBD1. This CDR3 spans 15 amino acids. V lost 2 bases and J lost 1; bases outside the gene matches: 1. Germline V gene data show CDR1 as MNHEY and CDR2 as SVGAGI. The CDR3 here is CASSYRDRGNTEAFF. The CDR3, as DNA: TGTGCCAGCAGTTACAGGGACAGGGGGAACACTGAAGCTTTCTTT.

In its sample, this clone was seen a few times. V gene TRBV4-1 combines with J gene TRBJ2-1; D call uncertain. The germline V gene has CDR1 MGHRA and CDR2 YSYEKL. V lost 1 base to trimming and J lost 0 bases, with 13 bases between them. This CDR3 contains 17 residues. In nucleotides, the CDR3 is TGCGCCAGCAGCCAAGGTAGAGGAATGGGCTCCTACAATGAGCAGTTCTTC. Translated, it gives CASSQGRGMGSYNEQFF.

This chain links TRBV11-2 with TRBJ2-7, with 7 bases aligning to TRBD1. V lost 1 base to trimming and J lost 4 bases; unmatched junction nucleotides: 4. Germline CDR1 SGHAT, CDR2 FQNNGV. The CDR3 loop spans 14 amino acids. The CDR3 spells CASSLGGTAYEQYF. In DNA form, the CDR3 reads TGTGCCAGCAGCTTAGGGGGGACAGCTTACGAGCAGTACTTC.

This rearrangement joins TRBV5-4 to TRBJ2-1; TRBD1 matches at 7 bases. Germline V gives CDR1 SGHNT, CDR2 YYREEE (reference sequence). V shed 6 bases, J shed 7 bases, and the junction held 16 bases outside the gene matches. CDR3 length equals 16 residues. In DNA form, the CDR3 reads TGTGCCAGCAAAGAACGCAACGGACAGGACGGTAATGAGCAGTTCTTC. Amino acid sequence: CASKERNGQDGNEQFF.

This clone is categorized as medium-sized. The chain uses TRBV11-2 and TRBJ2-2; D is unresolved. The CDR3 contains 14 residues. The V gene lost 4 bases and the J gene lost 1 base, with 7 bases spanning the gap. Germline CDR1 and CDR2: SGHAT and FQNNGV. The CDR3 spells CASSSKRNTGELFF. The CDR3 DNA is TGTGCCAGCAGCTCGAAGCGGAACACCGGGGAGCTGTTTTTT.

The J gene is TRBJ1-2, the V gene TRBV5-4; 8 bases are shared with TRBD1. CDR3 size: 15 residues. With V trimmed by 1 base and J by 2 bases, 4 bases remained unmatched. Per germline, CDR1 SGHNT and CDR2 YYREEE (reference sequence). The CDR3 loop is CASSLFQGANYGYTF. The CDR3 DNA follows: TGTGCCAGCAGCTTGTTTCAGGGGGCCAACTATGGCTACACCTTC.

The rearrangement joins TRBV6-5 to TRBJ1-1; D might be TRBD1 (6 bases). Germline loops: CDR1 MNHEY, CDR2 SVGAGI. This CDR3 comprises 14 residues. With 5 bases removed from V and 0 bases from J, the gap between germline ends came to 10 bases. The CDR3 DNA reads as TGTGCCAGCAGTCGGACAGCCATGAACACTGAAGCTTTCTTT. Its translation: CASSRTAMNTEAFF.

This chain joins TRBV11-2 and TRBJ1-1; D uncertain. The CDR3 sequence is 13 residues long. The V gene lost 5 bases and the J gene lost 0 bases, with 7 bases spanning the gap. Germline V CDR1 and CDR2: SGHAT, FQNNGV. CDR3 bases: TGTGCCAGCAGCCCTCTAATGAACACTGAAGCTTTCTTT. Translation gives CASSPLMNTEAFF.

This clone was picked up one time. This chain connects TRBV21-1 to TRBJ2-1; TRBD1 is the table's D call, not checked against the DNA. TRBV21-1 counts as a pseudogene. CDR3 length: 15 residues. The CDR3 coding sequence is TGTGCCAGCAGCAAACCAGGGGGACTCAGCAATGAGCAGTTCTTC. Translated: CASSKPGGLSNEQFF.